Following are 6 T cell receptor beta chains from one sample sequenced in a study of T cell changes during pregnancy in multiple sclerosis. Clones were read by immunoSEQ multiplex PCR, and TCRdb kept only the in-frame ones, dropping some. The sample records 40,000 to 45,000 clones, 91% being singletons. The sequencing used CD4+ T cells from peripheral blood mononuclear cells, collected before pregnancy. The receptors come from a female donor with multiple sclerosis, enrolled in a pregnancy study.

The gene calls are TRBV6-5 and TRBJ1-2, with TRBD1 matching 8 bases. The length of the CDR3 is 15 residues. V lost 4 bases, J lost 1 base, and 5 bases stayed unmatched. Germline CDR1 is MNHEY and CDR2 is SVGAGI. CDR3 sequence reads: CASSFRTGLNYGYTF. As DNA, the CDR3 is TGTGCCAGCAGTTTCCGGACAGGGCTTAACTATGGCTACACCTTC.

The chain couples TRBV5-4 to TRBJ2-3, with 8 bases matching TRBD2. Unmatched junction bases numbered 12, after V lost 5 bases and J lost 4 bases. Germline assignment: CDR1 SGHNT and CDR2 YYREEE (reference sequence). The CDR3 has 16 residues. The CDR3 sequence: CASSQAGRGEADTQYF. The CDR3, as DNA: TGTGCCAGCAGTCAAGCAGGGCGGGGGGAGGCAGATACGCAGTATTTT.

CDR3 sequence reads: CASKRQNYGYTF. The CDR3 bases are TGTGCCAGTAAGAGACAGAACTATGGCTACACCTTC. The chain recombines TRBV19 with TRBJ1-2; TRBD1 might be the D (5 bases). The germline V gene has CDR1 LNHDA and CDR2 SQIVND (reference sequence). V was pared by 7 bases and J by 2 bases, with 8 bases between. The CDR3 spans 12 residues.

The chain combines TRBV6-5 with TRBJ2-7, with 7 bases lining up with TRBD1. The germline V gene has CDR1 MNHEY and CDR2 SVGAGI. V lost 8 bases, J lost 6 bases, and 7 bases stayed unmatched. The CDR3 is 12 amino acids. This chain's CDR3 is CASGRDSLEQYF. CDR3 nucleotides: TGTGCCAGCGGACGGGACAGCCTCGAGCAGTACTTC.

This rearrangement joins TRBV7-2 to TRBJ1-3, with a weak D call TRBD1 (5 bases). V was trimmed by 0 bases and J by 0 bases, leaving 12 bases between them. The CDR3 consists of 17 residues. The V gene's germline CDR1 is SGHTA and CDR2 FQGNSA. The CDR3 bases are TGTGCCAGCAGCTTAGCAACAGGACAAGCCTCTGGAAACACCATATATTTT. Its protein product is CASSLATGQASGNTIYF.

This chain joins TRBV4-3 and TRBJ1-6; 9 nucleotides agree with TRBD1. Trimming cost V 5 bases and J 7 bases; bases outside gene matches: 3. CDR3 size: 14 residues. Germline assignment: CDR1 LGHNA and CDR2 YSLEER. CDR3 sequence reads: CASSLQGANSPLHF. The CDR3 nucleotides are TGCGCCAGCAGCTTACAGGGGGCCAATTCACCCCTCCACTTT.